The 13 T cell receptor beta chains reported below all come from one sample, sequenced in a study of blood T cell repertoires in COVID-19. TCRdb's copy holds only in-frame clones and misses some; the assay was immunoSEQ multiplex PCR. This sample has about 240,000 clones, with roughly 91% found just once. Sequences were obtained from PBMCs or T cells enriched from blood (not recorded which). The receptors were gathered from a middle-aged man who had recovered from COVID-19.

The chain couples TRBV23-1 to TRBJ2-1; D perhaps matches TRBD1 (6 bases). TRBV23-1 counts as an open reading frame of uncertain function. CDR3 length equals 14 residues. V was pared by 6 bases and J by 2 bases, with 11 bases between. The CDR3: CASRRQAPYNEQFF. CDR3 in DNA: TGCGCCAGCAGACGACAGGCCCCCTACAATGAGCAGTTCTTC.

This chain joins TRBV14 and TRBJ1-2, with a possible D match to TRBD1 (5 bases). The CDR3 consists of 15 residues. With 4 bases removed from V and 0 bases from J, the gap between germline ends came to 12 bases. Looked up from germline, CDR1 is SGHDN and CDR2 is FVKESK. The CDR3 loop is CASSLQSGANYGYTF. The CDR3 bases are TGTGCCAGCAGCCTTCAGTCGGGGGCTAACTATGGCTACACCTTC.

The rearrangement links TRBV4-1 to TRBJ2-5, with 13 nucleotides matching TRBD2. The CDR3 totals 17 residues. With V trimmed by 3 bases and J by 4 bases, 8 bases remained unmatched. Germline CDR1 MGHRA, CDR2 YSYEKL. CDR3: CASSHWTSGGSIETQYF. As DNA, the CDR3 is TGCGCCAGCAGCCATTGGACTAGCGGGGGATCTATAGAGACCCAGTACTTC.

CDR3 DNA: TGTGCCAGCAGCCATGACAATGTGTGGGACAATGAGCAGTTCTTC. Its protein product is CASSHDNVWDNEQFF. V and J are TRBV11-3 and TRBJ2-1; D uncertain. The germline CDR1 and CDR2 sequences are SGHNT and YENEEA. The length of the CDR3 is 15 residues. V dropped 5 bases and J dropped 5 bases, with 16 bases sitting between them.

The CDR3 DNA is TGTGCCAGCAGCCGGGGGACTAGCGGACCCTACAATGAGCAGTTCTTC. It codes for CASSRGTSGPYNEQFF. This rearrangement joins TRBV14 to TRBJ2-1; 11 positions agree with TRBD2. This CDR3 spans 16 amino acids. The germline gives CDR1 SGHDN, CDR2 FVKESK. The junction had 4 bases not matched to a gene; V was cut back by 4 bases and J by 2 bases.

The rearrangement uses TRBV30 and TRBJ1-6; D gene uncertain. V was trimmed by 7 bases and J by 5 bases, leaving 12 bases between them. Germline assignment: CDR1 GTSNPN and CDR2 SVGIG (reference sequence). There are 13 residues in the CDR3. This chain's CDR3 is CASRLVDNSPLHF. For the CDR3, the DNA is TGTGCCTCGAGATTGGTAGATAATTCACCCCTCCACTTT.

The V call is TRBV5-8, the J call TRBJ2-6, with a tentative D call TRBD1 (6 bases). CDR1 SGHTS and CDR2 YDEGEE come from the germline V gene. V dropped 1 base and J dropped 2 bases, with 16 bases sitting between them. The CDR3 has 18 amino acids. CDR3 protein: CASSLTTGSIPGANVLTF. As DNA, the CDR3 is TGTGCCAGCAGCTTGACAACAGGGTCTATTCCTGGGGCCAACGTCCTGACTTTC.

This clone was recorded only once. The genes are TRBV6-5 and TRBJ2-1; maybe TRBD2 (6 bases). CDR3 length equals 15 residues. V dropped 6 bases and J dropped 1 base, with 13 bases sitting between them. Germline CDR1 MNHEY, CDR2 SVGAGI. The CDR3 reads CASREGIFSYNEQFF. CDR3 DNA: TGTGCCAGCAGGGAGGGCATCTTTTCCTACAATGAGCAGTTCTTC.

The V and J genes are TRBV9 and TRBJ1-2; D is undetermined. Looked up from germline, CDR1 is SGDLS and CDR2 is YYNGEE. This CDR3 contains 17 residues. V was trimmed by 3 bases and J by 2 bases, leaving 20 bases between them. The DNA of the CDR3 is TGTGCCAGCAGCGCAACTTTAGTGACATCTTTAAACTATGGCTACACCTTC. Its protein is CASSATLVTSLNYGYTF.

The chain has TRBV21-1 and TRBJ1-4. TRBV21-1 is noted as a pseudogene. The CDR3 totals 15 residues. CDR3 in amino acids: CASSKVVSQNEKLFF. The CDR3 DNA reads as TGTGCCAGCAGCAAGGTGGTAAGCCAAAATGAAAAACTGTTTTTT.

V gene TRBV19 combines with J gene TRBJ1-2; D call uncertain. The V end lost 3 bases, the J end lost 4 bases, and 9 bases lay between the germline ends. The CDR3 consists of 13 residues. The germline V gene has CDR1 LNHDA and CDR2 SQIVND (reference sequence). This CDR3 is CASSIREGYGYTF. The CDR3 nucleotides are TGTGCCAGTAGTATCCGGGAGGGCTATGGCTACACCTTC.

V is TRBV21-1 and J is TRBJ2-2; the DNA was not used to check the table's D call, TRBD1. TRBV21-1 counts as a pseudogene. The CDR3 extends over 23 amino acids. Here the CDR3 reads CASSKPENGTARFPNTNTGELFF. The CDR3, as DNA: TGTGCCAGCAGCAAACCCGAAAATGGGACAGCCAGGTTCCCAAATACGAACACCGGGGAGCTGTTTTTT.

This rearrangement joins TRBV5-1 to TRBJ2-7; the match to TRBD1 covers 12 bases. Germline V CDR1 and CDR2: SGHRS, YFSETQ. The CDR3 contains 15 residues. With 4 bases clipped from V and 5 bases from J, the junction kept 7 bases outside the gene matches. CDR3 protein: CASSHLGTGGDEQYF. Here the CDR3 DNA reads TGCGCCAGCAGCCACCTCGGGACAGGGGGCGACGAGCAGTACTTC.